The entry that follows covers one T cell receptor beta chain sequence. Its matching antigen is unknown. This sample stems from a study of T-cell memory formation after mild COVID-19. Whole-study findings and limits: Second-wave clones reaching peak frequency on day 37 lacked confirmed SARS-CoV-2 specificity.

5'RACE primed at constant segments yielded TCR alpha and TCR beta cDNA libraries bearing sample barcodes and UMIs. MiXCR, run by TCRdb on the 5' RACE reads, gives a single entry per CDR3 protein. The table shows approximately 100,000 distinct CDR3 sequences, with approximately 15% occurring only once. Germline-derived CDR1 and CDR2 are MNHEY and SMNVEV (reference sequence). V lost 4 bases to trimming and J lost 7 bases; unmatched junction nucleotides: 5. The CDR3 loop spans 14 amino acids. The sequenced sample consisted of PBMCs or a T cell subset sorted from them (not recorded which). The chain is built from TRBV27 and TRBJ2-4; TRBD2 aligns across 9 bases. This clonotype was obtained from an adult woman who had mild COVID-19 (a few samples of this study predate the infection). Cell type and time point are not known. The CDR3 DNA follows: TGTGCCAGCAGTTCTGTCAGCGGGAGGAACATTCAGTACTTC. Its translation is CASSSVSGRNIQYF.